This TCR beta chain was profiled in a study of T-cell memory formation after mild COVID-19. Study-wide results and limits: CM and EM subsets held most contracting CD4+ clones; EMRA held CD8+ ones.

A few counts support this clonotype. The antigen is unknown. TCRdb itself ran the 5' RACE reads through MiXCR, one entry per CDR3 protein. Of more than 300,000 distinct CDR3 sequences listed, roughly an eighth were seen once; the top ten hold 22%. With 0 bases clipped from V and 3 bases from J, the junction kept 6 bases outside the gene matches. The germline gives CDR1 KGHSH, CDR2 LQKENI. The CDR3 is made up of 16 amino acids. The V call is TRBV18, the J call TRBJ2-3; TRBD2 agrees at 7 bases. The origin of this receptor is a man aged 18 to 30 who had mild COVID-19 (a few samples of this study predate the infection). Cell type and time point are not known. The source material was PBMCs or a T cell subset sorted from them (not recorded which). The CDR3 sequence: CASSPPRLAGTDTQYF. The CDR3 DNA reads TGTGCCAGCTCACCACCTCGACTAGCCGGGACAGATACGCAGTATTTT.